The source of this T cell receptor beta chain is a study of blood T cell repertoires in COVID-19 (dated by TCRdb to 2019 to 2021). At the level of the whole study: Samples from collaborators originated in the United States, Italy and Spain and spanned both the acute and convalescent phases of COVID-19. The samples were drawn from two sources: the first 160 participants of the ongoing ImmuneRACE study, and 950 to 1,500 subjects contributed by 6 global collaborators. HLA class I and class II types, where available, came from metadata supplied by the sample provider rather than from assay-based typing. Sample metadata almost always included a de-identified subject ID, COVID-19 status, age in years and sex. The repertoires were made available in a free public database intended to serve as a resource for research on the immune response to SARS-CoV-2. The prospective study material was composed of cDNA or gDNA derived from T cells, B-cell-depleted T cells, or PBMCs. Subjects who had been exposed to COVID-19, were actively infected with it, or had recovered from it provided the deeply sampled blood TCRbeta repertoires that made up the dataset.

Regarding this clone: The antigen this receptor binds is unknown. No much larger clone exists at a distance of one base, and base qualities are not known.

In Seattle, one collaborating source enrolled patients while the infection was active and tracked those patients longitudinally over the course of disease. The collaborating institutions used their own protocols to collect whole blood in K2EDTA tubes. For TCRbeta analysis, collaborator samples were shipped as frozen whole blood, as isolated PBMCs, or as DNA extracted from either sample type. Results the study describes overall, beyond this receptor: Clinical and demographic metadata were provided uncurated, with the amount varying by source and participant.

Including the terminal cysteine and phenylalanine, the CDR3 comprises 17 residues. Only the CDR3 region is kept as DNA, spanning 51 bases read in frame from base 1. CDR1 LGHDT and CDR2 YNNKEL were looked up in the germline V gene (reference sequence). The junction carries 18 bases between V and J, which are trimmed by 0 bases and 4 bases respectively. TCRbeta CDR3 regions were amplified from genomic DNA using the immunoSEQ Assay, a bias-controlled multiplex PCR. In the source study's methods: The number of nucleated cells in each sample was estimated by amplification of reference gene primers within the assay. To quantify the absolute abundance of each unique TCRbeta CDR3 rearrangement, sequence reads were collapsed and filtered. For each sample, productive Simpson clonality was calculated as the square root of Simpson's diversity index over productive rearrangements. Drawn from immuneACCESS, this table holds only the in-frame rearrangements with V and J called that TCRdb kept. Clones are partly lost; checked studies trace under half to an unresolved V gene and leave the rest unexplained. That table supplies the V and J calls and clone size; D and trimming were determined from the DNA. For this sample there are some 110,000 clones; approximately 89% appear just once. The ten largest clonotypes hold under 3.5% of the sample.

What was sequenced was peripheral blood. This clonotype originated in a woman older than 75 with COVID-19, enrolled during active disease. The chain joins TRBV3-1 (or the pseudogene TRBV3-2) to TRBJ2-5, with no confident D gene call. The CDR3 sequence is CASSQDPHLRSIETQYF. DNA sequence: TGTGCCAGCAGCCAAGATCCTCATTTACGGTCTATAGAGACCCAGTACTTC.